These T cell receptor beta chains were read from a single sample in a study of vaccination effects on CD4 cells after COVID-19. These TCRs' antigens remain unknown. Repertoires were generated with immunoSEQ multiplex PCR, while TCRdb's copy carries only in-frame clones and drops some. This sample has more than 25,000 clones, with around 70% found just once. This material consisted of CD4+ T cells from PBMCs cultured with HCoV-229E spike peptides, taken before COVID-19 vaccination. The receptors were gathered from a human donor who received a COVID-19 vaccine. CDR3s include the opening cysteine and the closing phenylalanine or tryptophan. Fields, in order: clone size, V gene, J gene, D gene, CDR3 protein, CDR3 DNA. A D gene is named only where the DNA matches it firmly. Only some rows state a clone size, as once, few, many or a class for expanded clones.

.	TRBV28	TRBJ1-3	.	CASSLGVTGGNTIYF	TGTGCCAGCAGTTTGGGCGTCACGGGGGGAAACACCATATATTTT
.	TRBV9	TRBJ2-1	TRBD2	CASSSSGNSYNEQFF	TGTGCCAGCAGCTCTAGCGGGAACTCCTACAATGAGCAGTTCTTC
few	TRBV19	TRBJ2-1	.	CASSMLTGSYNEQFF	TGTGCCAGTAGTATGTTGACGGGATCCTACAATGAGCAGTTCTTC
.	TRBV11-2	TRBJ1-6	.	CASSLEFSFNSPLHF	TGTGCCAGCAGCTTAGAGTTCAGCTTTAATTCACCCCTCCACTTT
few	TRBV5-1	TRBJ2-1	TRBD1	CASSLGGTGVHNEQFF	TGCGCCAGCAGCTTGGGGGGGACAGGGGTCCACAATGAGCAGTTCTTC
.	TRBV5-1	TRBJ2-3	.	CASSLPGTDTQYF	TGCGCCAGCAGCTTGCCAGGGACAGATACGCAGTATTTT
.	TRBV28	TRBJ1-2	.	CASRANGYTF	TGTGCCAGCCGTGCGAATGGCTACACCTTC
.	TRBV30	TRBJ1-5	.	CAWSGGTHSNQPQHF	TGTGCCTGGAGTGGTGGTACCCATAGCAATCAGCCCCAGCATTTT
.	TRBV6-5	TRBJ1-1	.	CASSYGGSNTEAFF	TGTGCCAGCAGTTACGGCGGCTCGAACACTGAAGCTTTCTTT
few	TRBV18	TRBJ1-1	TRBD1	CASSPVGQGMNTEAFF	TGTGCCAGCTCACCAGTGGGACAGGGGATGAACACTGAAGCTTTCTTT
.	TRBV3-1/TRBV3-2	TRBJ2-7	TRBD2	CASSRISGGRADEQYF	TGTGCCAGCAGCCGTATTTCTGGCGGGAGAGCGGACGAGCAGTACTTC